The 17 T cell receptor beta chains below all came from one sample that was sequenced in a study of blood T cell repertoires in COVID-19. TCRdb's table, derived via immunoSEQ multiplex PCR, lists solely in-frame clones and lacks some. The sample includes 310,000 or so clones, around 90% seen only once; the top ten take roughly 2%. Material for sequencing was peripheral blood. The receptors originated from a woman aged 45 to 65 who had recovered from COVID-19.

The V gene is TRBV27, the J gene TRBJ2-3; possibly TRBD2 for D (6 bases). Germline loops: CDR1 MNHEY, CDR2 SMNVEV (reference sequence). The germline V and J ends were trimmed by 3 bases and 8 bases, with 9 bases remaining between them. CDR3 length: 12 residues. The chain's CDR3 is CASSFGGRTQYF. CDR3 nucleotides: TGTGCCAGCAGTTTTGGAGGGCGTACGCAGTATTTT.

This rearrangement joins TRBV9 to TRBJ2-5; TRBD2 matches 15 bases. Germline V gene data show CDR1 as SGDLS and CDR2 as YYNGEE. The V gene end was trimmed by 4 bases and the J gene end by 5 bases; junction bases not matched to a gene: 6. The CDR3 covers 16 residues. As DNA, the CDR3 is TGTGCCAGCAGCCCCGGACTAGCGGGGGGGCCGGAGACCCAGTACTTC. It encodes CASSPGLAGGPETQYF.

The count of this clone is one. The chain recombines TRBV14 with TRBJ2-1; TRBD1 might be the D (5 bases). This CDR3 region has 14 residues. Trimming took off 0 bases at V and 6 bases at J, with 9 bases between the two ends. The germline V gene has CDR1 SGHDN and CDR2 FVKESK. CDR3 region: CASSQDQGLNEQFF. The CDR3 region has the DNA TGTGCCAGCAGCCAAGATCAGGGTCTCAATGAGCAGTTCTTC.

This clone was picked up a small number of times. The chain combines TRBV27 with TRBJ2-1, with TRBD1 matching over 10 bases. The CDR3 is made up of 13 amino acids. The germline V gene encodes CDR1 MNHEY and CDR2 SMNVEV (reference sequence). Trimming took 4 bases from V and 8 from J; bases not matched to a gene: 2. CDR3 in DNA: TGTGCCAGCAGTTCGACAGGGGGCCATGAGCAGTTCTTC. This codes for CASSSTGGHEQFF.

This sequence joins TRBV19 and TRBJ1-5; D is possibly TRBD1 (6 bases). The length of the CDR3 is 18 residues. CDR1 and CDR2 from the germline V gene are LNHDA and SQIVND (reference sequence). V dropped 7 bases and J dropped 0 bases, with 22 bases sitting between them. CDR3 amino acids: CASIQRLGTRYSNQPQHF. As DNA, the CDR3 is TGTGCCAGTATCCAACGACTGGGGACACGTTATAGCAATCAGCCCCAGCATTTT.

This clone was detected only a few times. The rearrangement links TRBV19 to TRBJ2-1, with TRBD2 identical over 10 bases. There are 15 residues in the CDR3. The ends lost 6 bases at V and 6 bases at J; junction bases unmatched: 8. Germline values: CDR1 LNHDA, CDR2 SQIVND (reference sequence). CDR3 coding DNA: TGTGCCAGTAGGGGACTGCTAGCGGGAGCCAATGAGCAGTTCTTC. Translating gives CASRGLLAGANEQFF.

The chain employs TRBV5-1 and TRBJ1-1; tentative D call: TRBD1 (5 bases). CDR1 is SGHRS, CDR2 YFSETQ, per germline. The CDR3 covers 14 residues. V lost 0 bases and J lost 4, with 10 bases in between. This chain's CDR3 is CASSLVQEGTEAFF. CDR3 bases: TGCGCCAGCAGCTTGGTACAGGAGGGCACTGAAGCTTTCTTT.

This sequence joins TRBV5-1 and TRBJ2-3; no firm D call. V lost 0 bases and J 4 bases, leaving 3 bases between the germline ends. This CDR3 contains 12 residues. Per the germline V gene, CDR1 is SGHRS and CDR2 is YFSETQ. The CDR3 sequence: CASSLAADTQYF. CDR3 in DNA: TGCGCCAGCAGCTTGGCTGCAGATACGCAGTATTTT.

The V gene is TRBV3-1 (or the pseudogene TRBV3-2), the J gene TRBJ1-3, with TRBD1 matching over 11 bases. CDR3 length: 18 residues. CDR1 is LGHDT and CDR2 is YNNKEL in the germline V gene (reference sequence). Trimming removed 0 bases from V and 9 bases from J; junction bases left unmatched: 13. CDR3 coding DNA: TGTGCCAGCAGCCAAGAAGGCCTCTGGGGACAGGGGGAGAGCACCATATATTTT. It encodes CASSQEGLWGQGESTIYF.

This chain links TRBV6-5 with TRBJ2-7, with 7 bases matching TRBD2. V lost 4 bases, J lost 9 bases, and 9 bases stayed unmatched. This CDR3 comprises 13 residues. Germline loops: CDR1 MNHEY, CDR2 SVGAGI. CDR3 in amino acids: CASSSRGLAVQYF. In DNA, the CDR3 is TGTGCCAGCAGTTCCCGCGGGCTAGCGGTGCAGTACTTC.

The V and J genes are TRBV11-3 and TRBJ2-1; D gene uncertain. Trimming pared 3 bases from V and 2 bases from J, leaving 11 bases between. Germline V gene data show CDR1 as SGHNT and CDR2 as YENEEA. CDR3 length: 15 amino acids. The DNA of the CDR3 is TGTGCCAGCAGCTTTGGCAGAAAGACCTACAATGAGCAGTTCTTC. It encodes CASSFGRKTYNEQFF.

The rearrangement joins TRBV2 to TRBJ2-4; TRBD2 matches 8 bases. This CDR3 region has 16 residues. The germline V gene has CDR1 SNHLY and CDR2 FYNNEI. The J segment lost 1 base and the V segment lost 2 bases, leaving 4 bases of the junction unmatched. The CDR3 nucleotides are TGTGCCAGCAGTGAATTTGCGGGGGGTGCCAAAAACATTCAGTACTTC. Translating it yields CASSEFAGGAKNIQYF.

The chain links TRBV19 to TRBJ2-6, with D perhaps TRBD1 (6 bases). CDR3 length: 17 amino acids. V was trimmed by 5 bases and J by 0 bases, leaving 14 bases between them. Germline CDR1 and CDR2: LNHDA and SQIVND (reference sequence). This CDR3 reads CASSFRAGDSGANVLTF. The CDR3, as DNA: TGTGCCAGTAGTTTCCGGGCAGGGGACTCTGGGGCCAACGTCCTGACTTTC.

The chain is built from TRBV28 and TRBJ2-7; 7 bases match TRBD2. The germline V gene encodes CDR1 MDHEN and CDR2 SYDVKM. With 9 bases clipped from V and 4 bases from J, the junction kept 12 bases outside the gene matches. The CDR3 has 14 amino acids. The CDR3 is CASLPSAGDYEQYF. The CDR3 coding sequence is TGTGCCAGTCTTCCTAGCGCGGGAGATTACGAGCAGTACTTC.

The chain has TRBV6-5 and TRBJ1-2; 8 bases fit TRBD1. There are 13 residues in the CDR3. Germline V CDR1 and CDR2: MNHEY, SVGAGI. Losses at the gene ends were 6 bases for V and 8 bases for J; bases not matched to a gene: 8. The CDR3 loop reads CASRRGQGAGYTF. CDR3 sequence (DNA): TGTGCCAGCAGGCGAGGCCAGGGGGCAGGCTACACCTTC.

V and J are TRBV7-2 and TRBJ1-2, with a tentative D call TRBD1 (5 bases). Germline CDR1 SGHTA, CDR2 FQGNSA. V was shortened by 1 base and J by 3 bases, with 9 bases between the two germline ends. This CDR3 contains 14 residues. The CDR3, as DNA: TGTGCCAGCAGCTTAGGACAGACACACTATGGCTACACCTTC. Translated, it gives CASSLGQTHYGYTF. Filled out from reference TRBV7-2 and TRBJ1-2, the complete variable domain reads GAGVSQSPSNKVTEKGKDVELRCDPISGHTALYWYRQSLGQGLEFLIYFQGNSAPDKSGLPSDRFSAERTGGSVSTLTIQRTQQEDSAVYLCASSLGQTHYGYTFGSGTRLTVV.

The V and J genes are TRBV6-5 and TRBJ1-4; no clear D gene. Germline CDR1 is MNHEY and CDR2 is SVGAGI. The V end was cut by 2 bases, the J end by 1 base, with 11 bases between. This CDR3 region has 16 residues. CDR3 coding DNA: TGTGCCAGCAGTTACAGGTGGGAGGGAACTAATGAAAAACTGTTTTTT. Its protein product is CASSYRWEGTNEKLFF.